Listed below are T cell receptor beta chains from one sample, sequenced in a study of human T cells and chemical hapten exposure. TCRdb reprocessed the RACE reads via MiXCR and lists one record per CDR3 protein. The table lists around 110,000 distinct CDR3 sequences, roughly an eighth of them singletons. This specimen was whole blood, taken in connection with sensitization to the hapten diphenylcyclopropenone (DPC). The receptors come from a woman in her fifties or sixties with alopecia areata. Some clones in this sample may be carry-over from other donors' samples. CDR3s include the opening cysteine and the closing phenylalanine or tryptophan. D genes are given only for firm matches.

D gene | J gene | V gene | CDR3 protein
TRBD1 | TRBJ2-7 | TRBV28 | CATFTGGGPYEQYF
TRBD1 | TRBJ2-5 | TRBV6-6 | CASSYPTGGLETQYF
- | TRBJ1-1 | TRBV7-9 | CASSLAVQGNTEAFF
- | TRBJ1-2 | TRBV20-1 | CSARYGGSYGYTF
TRBD1 | TRBJ2-2 | TRBV7-6 | CASSDRESTGELFF
TRBD2 | TRBJ2-7 | TRBV6-5 | CASSPGLAGDEQYF
- | TRBJ2-5 | TRBV12-3/TRBV12-4 | CASSFDSYGTQYF
- | TRBJ1-4 | TRBV3-1 | CASGLQGSEKLFF
- | TRBJ2-3 | TRBV29-1 | CSERRGDTQYF
- | TRBJ2-3 | TRBV7-9 | CAVEWTPAPEF
TRBD1 | TRBJ2-3 | TRBV6-2/TRBV6-3 | CASSKGQLDTDTQYF
- | TRBJ1-3 | TRBV6-6 | CATSTGNTIYF
- | TRBJ2-1 | TRBV5-1 | CASSSRGALGEQFF
- | TRBJ2-1 | TRBV12-3/TRBV12-4 | CASKGRAHNEQFF
- | TRBJ1-5 | TRBV12-3/TRBV12-4 | CASSLQRNQPQHF
TRBD1 | TRBJ2-1 | TRBV7-2 | CASSEGQGRDEQFF
- | TRBJ1-1 | TRBV18 | CASSPISGENTEAFF
- | TRBJ1-4 | TRBV20-1 | CSAQPSGATNEKLFF
- | TRBJ2-3 | TRBV5-1 | CASSYYGNSDTQYF
- | TRBJ2-3 | TRBV11-2 | CASSLSSGTHQTDTQYF
- | TRBJ1-2 | TRBV3-1 | CASSQAPGLYGYTF
TRBD1 | TRBJ1-5 | TRBV19 | CASMGGQVGQPQHF
TRBD1 | TRBJ1-1 | TRBV18 | CASSPSGTANTEAFF
- | TRBJ1-2 | TRBV29-1 | CSVGDKGRDGYTF
TRBD1 | TRBJ2-2 | TRBV29-1 | CSATGTENTGELFF
- | TRBJ2-3 | TRBV7-2 | CASSPPPLGDTQYF
- | TRBJ2-2 | TRBV7-9 | CASSPPGPRNTGELFF
TRBD1 | TRBJ1-1 | TRBV18 | CASSPMDRGTEAFF
- | TRBJ2-7 | TRBV11-2 | CASSLATISEQYF
- | TRBJ2-4 | TRBV28 | CASTEEGGGANIQYF
- | TRBJ1-2 | TRBV28 | CASSPRANSNYGYTF
TRBD2 | TRBJ2-1 | TRBV20-1 | CSARTSGRENEQFF
TRBD2 | TRBJ2-5 | TRBV16 | CASSPGLAGQVDQYF
- | TRBJ2-3 | TRBV29-1 | CSPRLSGTDTQYF
TRBD1 | TRBJ2-7 | TRBV7-2 | CASSLDDRGTPEQYF
- | TRBJ2-3 | TRBV18 | CASSFPMSDTQYF
- | TRBJ2-3 | TRBV7-7 | CASSQGIGTDTQYF
- | TRBJ1-6 | TRBV20-1 | CSAESGARNSPLHF
- | TRBJ1-3 | TRBV5-1 | CASSLEAAGGANTIYF
- | TRBJ2-3 | TRBV7-2 | CASSSREPTDTQYF
- | TRBJ1-1 | TRBV2 | CASRLQILDGYTEAFF
TRBD1 | TRBJ1-3 | TRBV10-3 | CAIGGQDSGNTIYF